This T cell receptor beta chain derives from a study of vaccination and CD4 T cells after COVID-19. Study-wide findings and caveats: Convalescent patients gained a median 86.3% of their reactive clones only post-vaccination.

The CDR3 contains 14 residues. Germline V lookup: CDR1 SGHTA, CDR2 FQGNSA. The V and J ends lost 5 bases and 4 bases respectively, with 14 bases between them. The treatment was: approximately 9-day PBMC culture with coronavirus spike peptide pools or control peptides (ViraFEST assay). ViraFEST enlarged antigen-specific T cell populations with peptide pools and afterwards sequenced TCRs. Following culture for nine to ten days, CD4+ T cells were isolated by negative selection. On this clonotype: Its specificity is not known.

The Oncomine TCR Beta short-read assay was applied to DNA of cultured CD4+ T cells. One entry per CDR3 protein results from TCRdb running MiXCR on the PCR reads. The sample yields 17,000 or so distinct CDR3 sequences, 59% seen once. The TCR originated in a human donor who had recovered from COVID-19. The sample in question was CD4+ T cells from blood, cultured in vitro, obtained after SARS-CoV-2 vaccination. The chain employs TRBV7-2 and TRBJ1-2; perhaps TRBD1 as D (5 bases). The CDR3 nucleotides read TGTGCCAGCAGCCTCCCGGGGGGTGGCTATGGCTACACCTTC. It yields the protein CASSLPGGGYGYTF.